This T cell receptor (beta chain) was identified in a study of tumor-infiltrating lymphocytes in localized non-small cell lung cancer. Clones were read by immunoSEQ multiplex PCR, and TCRdb kept only the in-frame ones, dropping some. The table shows some 30,000 clones, with 70% to 90% occurring only once. Germline CDR1 reads SGHDT; CDR2 reads YYEEEE. This CDR3 comprises 16 residues. The V and J ends lost 2 bases and 1 base respectively, with 13 bases between them. The gene calls are TRBV5-6 and TRBJ2-1; D gene ambiguous. This clonotype was sampled from a human donor with non-small cell lung cancer. The sequencing input was lung tumor tissue. CDR3 residues: CASSFISHESYNEQFF. DNA for the CDR3: TGTGCCAGCAGCTTTATTTCTCACGAATCCTACAATGAGCAGTTCTTC.